Presented here are 25 T cell receptor beta chains from one specimen sequenced in a study of blood T cell repertoires in COVID-19. TCRdb keeps only in-frame clones here, not all; method: immunoSEQ multiplex PCR. Of about 200,000 clones in the sample, 70% to 90% were seen once. Sequenced input: peripheral blood. The source is a man aged 60-69 years with active or convalescent COVID-19.

The rearrangement uses TRBV19 and TRBJ2-4, with 7 positions matching TRBD1. Germline CDR1 LNHDA, CDR2 SQIVND (reference sequence). With 11 bases clipped from V and 2 bases from J, the junction kept 30 bases outside the gene matches. The CDR3 loop spans 21 amino acids. CDR3 nucleotides: TGTGCCTGCGAGGGGGCCCGGGACGCCCTCGGGTCATTCATTCCCAAAAACATTCAGTACTTC. This sequence encodes CACEGARDALGSFIPKNIQYF.

This chain joins TRBV6-5 and TRBJ1-2; 8 nucleotides match TRBD1. CDR3 length: 14 residues. The V gene end was trimmed by 6 bases and the J gene end by 8 bases; junction bases not matched to a gene: 11. Germline loops: CDR1 MNHEY, CDR2 SVGAGI. The CDR3 region has the DNA TGTGCCAGCAGCCCGACAGGGGCTTCCGGGGGCTACACCTTC. As protein: CASSPTGASGGYTF.

This clone showed up just a few times. The chain employs TRBV24-1 and TRBJ2-3, with 8 nucleotides matching TRBD1. The CDR3 length is 16 residues. Losses at the gene ends were 4 bases for V and 0 bases for J; bases not matched to a gene: 5. Per the germline V gene, CDR1 is KGHDR and CDR2 is SFDVKD. The CDR3 region is CATSDRGQDSTDTQYF. The CDR3 DNA is TGTGCCACCAGTGACCGGGGACAGGATAGCACAGATACGCAGTATTTT.

This clone was found a few times. This chain joins TRBV5-1 and TRBJ2-2, with 8 bases identical to TRBD1. V shed 4 bases, J shed 10 bases, and the junction held 9 bases outside the gene matches. CDR3 length equals 14 residues. The germline CDR1 and CDR2 sequences are SGHRS and YFSETQ. Here the CDR3 reads CASSPTGGNLELFF. The CDR3, as DNA: TGCGCCAGCAGCCCAACAGGGGGGAATTTGGAGCTGTTTTTT.

The V gene is TRBV9, the J gene TRBJ1-4; 10 bases map to TRBD1. CDR3 size: 15 residues. CDR1 is SGDLS and CDR2 is YYNGEE in the germline V gene. V trimming: 4 bases; J trimming: 6 bases; junction bases outside the gene matches: 6. CDR3: CASSPDGTGDEKLFF. The CDR3 region has the DNA TGTGCCAGCAGCCCAGATGGGACAGGGGATGAAAAACTGTTTTTT.

V is TRBV5-6 and J is TRBJ1-5; TRBD1 aligns across 8 bases. V was clipped by 1 base and J by 6 bases; unmatched bases: 3. This CDR3 is built from 14 residues. Germline V gene lookup returns CDR1 SGHDT and CDR2 YYEEEE. CDR3 protein: CASSLWTGIQPQHF. The CDR3 DNA reads as TGTGCCAGCAGCTTGTGGACAGGGATTCAGCCCCAGCATTTT.

The J gene is TRBJ1-4, the V gene TRBV2, with D possibly being TRBD1 (5 bases). CDR1 is SNHLY and CDR2 is FYNNEI in the germline V gene. The CDR3 covers 15 residues. V gave up 2 bases and J gave up 4 bases, with 11 bases separating them. Here the CDR3 DNA reads TGTGCCAGCAGTGAACAGGGCGGAAGTAATGAAAAACTGTTTTTT. Translating it yields CASSEQGGSNEKLFF.

The V call is TRBV6-1, the J call TRBJ1-1, with D uncertain. The CDR3 extends over 14 amino acids. V was clipped by 1 base and J by 0 bases, with 6 bases between them. Germline V gene data show CDR1 as MNHNS and CDR2 as SASEGT. Here the CDR3 reads CASSEVAVNTEAFF. CDR3 nucleotide sequence: TGTGCCAGCAGTGAAGTGGCAGTGAACACTGAAGCTTTCTTT.

The chain recombines TRBV27 with TRBJ1-2, with 7 positions matching TRBD1. The junction had 1 base not matched to a gene; V was cut back by 4 bases and J by 2 bases. The germline gives CDR1 MNHEY, CDR2 SMNVEV (reference sequence). There are 13 residues in the CDR3. The CDR3 region is CASSSQGNYGYTF. Written as DNA, the CDR3 is TGTGCCAGCAGTTCACAGGGGAACTATGGCTACACCTTC.

V gene TRBV11-2 combines with J gene TRBJ1-4; 7 bases are shared with TRBD1. The CDR3 sequence is 16 residues long. The V segment lost 4 bases and the J segment 7 bases; nucleotides outside the gene matches: 12. Germline loops: CDR1 SGHAT, CDR2 FQNNGV. The CDR3: CASSSARQGAFEKLFF. Here the CDR3 DNA reads TGTGCCAGCAGCTCCGCACGACAGGGCGCTTTTGAAAAACTGTTTTTT.

This chain joins TRBV5-4 and TRBJ2-7; a possible D gene is TRBD1 (6 bases). This CDR3 contains 14 residues. V dropped 3 bases and J dropped 2 bases, with 12 bases sitting between them. Germline CDR1 is SGHNT and CDR2 is YYREEE (reference sequence). The CDR3 nucleotides read TGTGCCAGCAGCTCCCGGGACAACCCCTACGAGCAGTACTTC. Translation gives CASSSRDNPYEQYF.

This clone showed up just once. The chain carries TRBV9 and TRBJ1-1; D is possibly TRBD1 (5 bases). Trimming pared 4 bases from V and 3 bases from J, leaving 10 bases between. Germline lookup yields CDR1 SGDLS and CDR2 YYNGEE. This CDR3 comprises 13 residues. The CDR3 nucleotides read TGTGCCAGCAGCCGTGACAGATACACTGAAGCTTTCTTT. It specifies CASSRDRYTEAFF.

This clone was seen just once. This chain joins TRBV11-2 and TRBJ1-3; D unresolved. Germline V gene lookup returns CDR1 SGHAT and CDR2 FQNNGV. Trimming stripped 1 base from V and 0 bases from J, with 13 bases between. The length of the CDR3 is 17 residues. The CDR3 nucleotides are TGTGCCAGCAGCTTAGCCGGATATGGGAGCTCTGGAAACACCATATATTTT. Its translation: CASSLAGYGSSGNTIYF.

This clone came up once. The gene calls are TRBV7-3 and TRBJ2-3; 8 bases map to TRBD2. The CDR3 consists of 15 residues. Per germline, CDR1 SGHTA and CDR2 FQGTGA. Trimming at V came to 5 bases and at J to 5 bases, leaving 9 bases not matched to a gene. CDR3 region: CASSRSGVSRDTQYF. CDR3 DNA: TGTGCCAGCAGCCGTAGCGGGGTATCGAGAGATACGCAGTATTTT.

The CDR3 loop is CASSQGARMETQYF. In DNA, the CDR3 is TGCGCCAGCAGCCAGGGGGCGCGAATGGAGACCCAGTACTTC. This chain uses TRBV4-1 with TRBJ2-5, with D maybe TRBD1 (6 bases). Germline V gives CDR1 MGHRA, CDR2 YSYEKL. The CDR3 consists of 14 residues. Trimming left V 3 bases short and J 5 bases short, with 13 bases between.

The chain employs TRBV12-2 and TRBJ1-6; TRBD1 was called by the table and not checked on the DNA. TRBV12-2 is given as a pseudogene. This CDR3 contains 15 residues. CDR3 protein: CASRLGAQDNSPLHF. CDR3 in DNA: TGTGCAAGTCGCTTAGGGGCACAGGATAATTCACCCCTCCACTTT.

The sample holds a few counts of this clone. The rearrangement joins TRBV7-9 to TRBJ2-7; the match to TRBD2 covers 14 bases. Germline CDR1 SEHNR, CDR2 FQNEAQ (reference sequence). The CDR3 totals 16 residues. The trim removed 5 bases at V and 0 bases at J, leaving 3 bases unmatched. The DNA of the CDR3 is TGTGCCAGCAGCCCAGGGACTAGCGGGGGCTCCTACGAGCAGTACTTC. Translating it yields CASSPGTSGGSYEQYF.

This clone was seen a handful of times. The chain is built from TRBV7-3 and TRBJ2-3, with D unresolved. CDR1 and CDR2 (germline): SGHTA, FQGTGA. Trimming pared 5 bases from V and 5 bases from J, leaving 11 bases between. The CDR3 runs to 13 residues. DNA of the CDR3: TGTGCCAGCAGCCCCTCCTGGCAAGATACGCAGTATTTT. It yields the protein CASSPSWQDTQYF.

The chain links TRBV6-5 to TRBJ1-3; D gene ambiguous. This CDR3 has 14 amino acids. V was pared by 6 bases and J by 3 bases, with 12 bases between. Per germline, CDR1 MNHEY and CDR2 SVGAGI. The CDR3 sequence is CASSLTVGGNTIYF. The DNA of the CDR3 is TGTGCCAGCAGCCTTACAGTAGGTGGAAACACCATATATTTT.

The CDR3 here is CASSSSMNTEAFF. CDR3 DNA sequence: TGTGCCAGCAGCTCGAGCATGAACACTGAAGCTTTCTTT. This chain connects TRBV7-2 to TRBJ1-1, with D uncertain. Trimming removed 4 bases from V and 0 bases from J, with 6 bases in between. Germline-derived CDR1 and CDR2 are SGHTA and FQGNSA. The CDR3 spans 13 residues.

This sequence joins TRBV18 and TRBJ1-2; 7 nucleotides line up with TRBD1. The J segment lost 0 bases and the V segment lost 4 bases, leaving 2 bases of the junction unmatched. The CDR3 runs to 14 residues. Looked up from germline, CDR1 is KGHSH and CDR2 is LQKENI. CDR3 amino acids: CASSRDSTNYGYTF. CDR3 nucleotide sequence: TGTGCCAGCTCACGGGACAGTACTAACTATGGCTACACCTTC.

V is TRBV19 and J is TRBJ2-3; TRBD2 matches 8 bases. The CDR3 totals 14 residues. V lost 9 bases, J lost 5 bases, and 10 bases stayed unmatched. Germline lookup yields CDR1 LNHDA and CDR2 SQIVND (reference sequence). The CDR3 coding sequence is TGTGCCAGCCATCGGGGGGGTTTGGTAGATACGCAGTATTTT. Its protein is CASHRGGLVDTQYF.

As concerns this clone: The junction departs from germline at one end; a sequencing error may be responsible. This chain's CDR3 is CASSRLGTGGHF. DNA of the CDR3: TGTGCCAGCAGCCGCTTGGGAACAGGTGGGCACTTC. The chain has TRBV5-6 and TRBJ2-7; D is possibly TRBD1 (5 bases). Germline V CDR1 and CDR2: SGHDT, YYEEEE. CDR3 length: 12 residues.

The rearrangement joins TRBV5-6 to TRBJ1-1; D is possibly TRBD1 (5 bases). Germline-derived CDR1 and CDR2 are SGHDT and YYEEEE. The V gene lost 3 bases and the J gene lost 0 bases, with 12 bases spanning the gap. This CDR3 comprises 15 residues. CDR3 region: CASSWRQPMNTEAFF. DNA for the CDR3: TGTGCCAGCAGCTGGAGACAGCCCATGAACACTGAAGCTTTCTTT.

The genes are TRBV27 and TRBJ1-2, with D perhaps TRBD1 (5 bases). Germline loops: CDR1 MNHEY, CDR2 SMNVEV (reference sequence). The CDR3 runs 13 residues. Trimming pared 2 bases from V and 4 bases from J, leaving 8 bases between. The CDR3 region is CASSLQGSYGYTF. DNA of the CDR3: TGTGCCAGCAGTTTACAGGGAAGCTATGGCTACACCTTC.